This entry is about one T cell receptor beta chain. Original processing notes: Researchers report that nucleated cell counts were estimated from reference gene primer amplification. Measured with immunoSEQ multiplex PCR; TCRdb has only the in-frame clones, and not every one. The D gene and trimming were derived from the DNA, and the V and J assignments and clone size from that table. The sample records about 50,000 clones, around 90% being singletons. Germline-derived CDR1 and CDR2 are SGHRS and YFSETQ. V dropped 0 bases and J dropped 9; count of bases not matched to a gene: 8. CDR3 length: 14 amino acids. The source of the sample is a study of blood T cell repertoires in COVID-19. Whole-study context: Whether acute or convalescent, the COVID-19 samples came from the United States, Italy and Spain.

V and J are TRBV5-1 and TRBJ1-2; 7 bases match TRBD1. The receptor was isolated from a human donor in a cohort sampled during active COVID-19. Sequencing was carried out using peripheral blood. CDR3 coding DNA: TGCGCCAGCAGCTTGGAACAGACAGGGTTTAGCTACACCTTC. It yields the protein CASSLEQTGFSYTF.